The rows below give T cell receptor beta chains drawn from one sample of a study of T cells in Graves' hyperthyroidism and ophthalmopathy. Via MiXCR, TCRdb re-called the multiplex PCR reads, giving one row per CDR3 protein. The repertoire has more than 550,000 distinct CDR3 sequences, over 15% of them found once; the top ten carry 16%. Specimen: blood. The origin of the receptors is a woman aged 50 to 65 with Graves' hyperthyroidism that later progressed to Graves' ophthalmopathy. Each CDR3 is given with its conserved first and last residue. D genes are given only for firm matches. The size entry is marked missing in some rows and otherwise reads once, few, many or a size class.

>TRBV12-3/TRBV12-4|TRBJ1-2|TRBD1|few
TGTGCCAGCAGTTTTTTGGGACAGGGGGTTACTAACTATGGCTACACCTTC
CASSFLGQGVTNYGYTF
>TRBV11-2|TRBJ2-3|-|many
TGTGCCAGCAGCTTAGAGTCGGGAGCGCCCAGCACAGATACGCAGTATTTT
CASSLESGAPSTDTQYF
>TRBV12-3/TRBV12-4|TRBJ1-5|-|many
TGTGCCAGCAGTTTGAGAGCGTCCGGCAATCAGCCCCAGCATTTT
CASSLRASGNQPQHF
>TRBV6-5|TRBJ2-4|-|few
TGTGCCAGCAGTTACTCGGTCGCCGACCGAGACATTCAGTACTTC
CASSYSVADRDIQYF
>TRBV10-3|TRBJ1-1|-|-
TGTGCCATCAGTGATGCGACGGCGAACACTGAAGCTTTCTTT
CAISDATANTEAFF
>TRBV3-1|TRBJ2-7|-|-
TGTGCCAGCAGTCCTTTGGGACCATCCTACGAGCAGTACTTC
CASSPLGPSYEQYF
>TRBV3-1|TRBJ2-1|-|many
TGTGCCAGCAGCCCTGAGGTGCGGGGGCGTAACAATGAGCAGTTCTTC
CASSPEVRGRNNEQFF
>TRBV7-2|TRBJ2-1|-|many
TGTGCCAGCAGCTTCCAACAGGGATCCCTCTCCTACAATGAGCAGTTCTTC
CASSFQQGSLSYNEQFF
>TRBV12-3/TRBV12-4|TRBJ1-2|TRBD1|many
TGTGCCAGCAGTTTGTCCGGGACAGGGGTCTATGGCTACACCTTC
CASSLSGTGVYGYTF
>TRBV20-1|TRBJ2-3|-|many
TGCAGCGCTGGAAGAGAGGGACACCTCACAGATACGCAGTATTTT
CSAGREGHLTDTQYF
>TRBV12-3/TRBV12-4|TRBJ2-2|-|-
TGTACCAGCACCCCTTACCCGCCCGAGGGCACCGGGGAGCTGTTTTTT
CTSTPYPPEGTGELFF
>TRBV6-5|TRBJ2-7|TRBD2|-
TGTGCCAGCAGTTACGGCGGGAGCGCGCACTCCTACGAGCAGTACTTC
CASSYGGSAHSYEQYF
>TRBV6-2/TRBV6-3|TRBJ2-5|TRBD2|few
TGTGCCAGCAGGGGAGGACTAGCGGGGTTGACTGAGACCCAGTACTTC
CASRGGLAGLTETQYF
>TRBV5-6|TRBJ2-1|-|many
TGTGCCAGCAGCTTTGAGCCGAATGAGCAGTTCTTC
CASSFEPNEQFF
>TRBV3-1|TRBJ2-1|-|many
TGTGCCAGCAGCCAAGGGCTGGGGTTGAATGAGCAGTTCTTC
CASSQGLGLNEQFF
>TRBV6-1|TRBJ1-5|-|many
TGTGCCAGCAGTGAAATGACTGGAGGACACAGGGTTGGACAGCCCCAGCATTTT
CASSEMTGGHRVGQPQHF
>TRBV7-6|TRBJ2-7|-|many
TGTGCCAGCAAGCCGGGACACTACTCCTACGAGCAGTACTTC
CASKPGHYSYEQYF
>TRBV5-6|TRBJ2-5|-|-
TGTGCCAGCATTCCCCCGGGGAATCAAGAGACCCAGTACTTC
CASIPPGNQETQYF
>TRBV6-1|TRBJ1-5|-|-
TGTGCCAGCAGCCCGGCCTTTTATAGCAATCAGCCCCAGCATTTT
CASSPAFYSNQPQHF
>TRBV20-1|TRBJ2-5|TRBD2|-
TGCAGTGCCCTCGAGCTAGCGGGGTTCCAAGAGACCCAGTACTTC
CSALELAGFQETQYF
>TRBV28|TRBJ2-1|-|-
TGTGCCAGCAGTCCCCCGGCAGGGAGGAATGAGCAGTTCTTC
CASSPPAGRNEQFF
>TRBV12-3/TRBV12-4|TRBJ2-3|-|many
TGTGCCAGCAGTTTAGTACCCCGGGGGGCCCCTACACCTAGCACAGATACGCAGTATTTT
CASSLVPRGAPTPSTDTQYF
>TRBV12-5|TRBJ1-4|-|many
TGTGCTAGTGGTTTCTGGGAGCAGACTAATGAAAAACTGTTTTTT
CASGFWEQTNEKLFF
>TRBV3-1|TRBJ1-5|-|many
TGTGCCAGCAGCCAAAGGGGGGGCGCGGGTCAGCCCCAGCATTTT
CASSQRGGAGQPQHF
>TRBV4-2|TRBJ2-2|TRBD1|few
TGTGCCAGCAGCACTCGACAGGGTAACACCGGGGAGCTGTTTTTT
CASSTRQGNTGELFF
>TRBV10-3|TRBJ1-6|-|-
TGTGCCATCAGTGAGGGCTTTCTCCAGAGCTCCTATAATTCACCCCTCCACTTT
CAISEGFLQSSYNSPLHF
>TRBV27|TRBJ1-1|-|few
TGTGCCAGCAGTTTATTGGGGCCGATAAACACTGAAGCTTTCTTT
CASSLLGPINTEAFF
>TRBV20-1|TRBJ2-2|TRBD2|-
TGCAGTGCTCGGACTAGCGGGGCCAAGGGCGGGGAGCTGTTTTTT
CSARTSGAKGGELFF
>TRBV15|TRBJ2-7|-|-
TGTGCCACCAGCGTGGGAAGGTCCTACGAGCAGTACTTC
CATSVGRSYEQYF
>TRBV10-3|TRBJ1-1|TRBD1|many
TGTGCCATCAGTCGGACAGGGGAGGTGGCTGAAGCTTTCTTT
CAISRTGEVAEAFF
>TRBV6-1|TRBJ2-1|TRBD2|many
TGTGCCAGCAGTGATAGCGGGGGGGCCCAGGAGCAGTTCTTC
CASSDSGGAQEQFF
>TRBV7-3|TRBJ2-3|TRBD2|many
TGTGCCAGCAGCCCCGGGACTAGCGGGGGGGCCAGTTACCCGGATACGCAGTATTTT
CASSPGTSGGASYPDTQYF
>TRBV3-1|TRBJ2-3|-|many
TGTGCCAGCAGCCAAGATTATGTCCCCGATACGCAGTATTTT
CASSQDYVPDTQYF
>TRBV6-2/TRBV6-3|TRBJ2-1|TRBD2|many
TGTGCCAGCAGTTACCCCGGACTAGCTTACAATGAGCAGTTCTTC
CASSYPGLAYNEQFF
>TRBV6-1|TRBJ1-2|-|few
TGTGCCAGCATCTCTTCCCCTAGGACAGCCTATGGCTACACCTTC
CASISSPRTAYGYTF
>TRBV4-3|TRBJ2-1|TRBD2|-
TGCGCCAGCAGCCAAGGTAGCGGGCTTGACAATGAGCAGTTCTTC
CASSQGSGLDNEQFF
>TRBV20-1|TRBJ1-2|-|few
TGCAGTGCAGGGTTAGGGGTTCGCTATGGCTACACCTTC
CSAGLGVRYGYTF
>TRBV7-9|TRBJ2-1|-|-
TGTGCCAGCAGCATACAGGGTCAGACCCACAATGAGCAGTTCTTC
CASSIQGQTHNEQFF
>TRBV20-1|TRBJ2-5|-|many
TGCAGTGCTAGAGATATGGCTTTGGAGGAAGAGACCCAGTACTTC
CSARDMALEEETQYF
>TRBV5-6|TRBJ2-3|-|many
TGTGCCAGCAGCTTTCGGGGGGCGCGGAGCACAGATACGCAGTATTTT
CASSFRGARSTDTQYF
>TRBV12-3/TRBV12-4|TRBJ2-5|-|few
TGTGCCAGCAGTTTAGTAAAGCAAGAGACCCAGTACTTC
CASSLVKQETQYF